Listed below are T cell receptor beta chains from one sample, sequenced in a study of OX40 agonist ivuxolimab in advanced cancers. TCRdb's copy holds only in-frame clones and misses some; the assay was immunoSEQ multiplex PCR. The sample contains more than 45,000 clones, 80% to 90% of which appear only once. Sample: CD4+ or CD8+ T cells sorted from blood, taken in a trial of the OX40 agonist ivuxolimab. These receptors were taken from an adult with an advanced solid tumor such as melanoma, head and neck, liver or kidney cancer. Both conserved end residues are part of each CDR3. Fields, in order: J gene, V gene, D gene, CDR3 length, clone size, CDR3 protein, CDR3 DNA. D genes are given only for firm matches. A clone size is listed for some rows: how often the clone was seen (once, few, many), or a class if it is expanded.

J: TRBJ2-2; V: TRBV7-3; D: TRBD1; length: 15; size: NA; CDR3: CASVTGTGGTGELFF; DNA: TGTGCCAGCGTGACCGGGACAGGGGGCACCGGGGAGCTGTTTTTT
J: TRBJ2-1; V: TRBV7-9; D: NA; length: 16; size: NA; CDR3: CASSLAPRGDRNEQFF; DNA: TGTGCCAGCAGCTTAGCCCCCAGGGGTGATAGGAATGAGCAGTTCTTC
J: TRBJ2-5; V: TRBV4-2; D: TRBD1; length: 16; size: once; CDR3: CASSQDQGALQETQYF; DNA: TGTGCCAGCAGCCAAGATCAGGGGGCTCTTCAAGAGACCCAGTACTTC
J: TRBJ2-2; V: TRBV9; D: NA; length: 12; size: few; CDR3: CASSVDTGELFF; DNA: TGTGCCAGCAGCGTGGACACCGGGGAGCTGTTTTTT
J: TRBJ2-1; V: TRBV7-9; D: NA; length: 14; size: NA; CDR3: CASSLELEYNEQFF; DNA: TGTGCCAGCAGCTTAGAATTGGAGTACAATGAGCAGTTCTTC
J: TRBJ2-3; V: TRBV7-6; D: NA; length: 15; size: once; CDR3: CASSSQTVGADTQYF; DNA: TGTGCCAGCAGCTCCCAGACAGTAGGGGCAGATACGCAGTATTTT
J: TRBJ2-3; V: TRBV9; D: NA; length: 13; size: NA; CDR3: CASSAWSSDTQYF; DNA: TGTGCCAGCAGCGCCTGGTCGTCAGATACGCAGTATTTT
J: TRBJ1-1; V: TRBV11-2; D: NA; length: 15; size: once; CDR3: CASSQTYRGSDGAFF; DNA: TGTGCCAGCAGCCAGACCTACCGGGGCTCAGATGGAGCTTTCTTT
J: TRBJ1-2; V: TRBV19; D: NA; length: 12; size: NA; CDR3: CASSIALYGYTF; DNA: TGTGCCAGTAGTATAGCCCTGTATGGCTACACCTTC
J: TRBJ2-3; V: TRBV6-4; D: NA; length: 15; size: NA; CDR3: CASSDSRERTDTQYF; DNA: TGTGCCAGCAGTGATAGCCGGGAGCGCACAGATACGCAGTATTTT
J: TRBJ1-2; V: TRBV29-1; D: NA; length: 11; size: NA; CDR3: CSVRTAYGYTF; DNA: TGCAGCGTGAGGACAGCCTATGGCTACACCTTC
J: TRBJ2-7; V: TRBV7-8; D: NA; length: 15; size: NA; CDR3: CASSLTRGLDGEQYF; DNA: TGTGCCAGCAGCCTAACCCGGGGGCTAGACGGCGAGCAGTACTTC
J: TRBJ1-4; V: TRBV7-9; D: NA; length: 13; size: NA; CDR3: CASSAPRGEKLFF; DNA: TGTGCCAGCAGCGCCCCGCGGGGTGAAAAACTGTTTTTT
J: TRBJ2-1; V: TRBV7-2; D: NA; length: 15; size: NA; CDR3: CASSLERATYNEQFF; DNA: TGTGCCAGCAGCTTAGAGAGGGCTACCTACAATGAGCAGTTCTTC
J: TRBJ2-2; V: TRBV11-2; D: TRBD2; length: 15; size: NA; CDR3: CASSGSGKNTGELFF; DNA: TGTGCCAGCAGCGGTAGCGGGAAAAACACCGGGGAGCTGTTTTTT
J: TRBJ2-3; V: TRBV7-9; D: NA; length: 14; size: NA; CDR3: CASSLEGISDTQYF; DNA: TGTGCCAGCAGCTTAGAAGGGATCTCAGATACGCAGTATTTT
J: TRBJ2-7; V: TRBV19; D: TRBD2; length: 13; size: NA; CDR3: CASRSSGAYEQYF; DNA: TGTGCCAGTAGGAGTAGCGGGGCCTACGAGCAGTACTTC
J: TRBJ2-7; V: TRBV2; D: TRBD2; length: 15; size: NA; CDR3: CASSPTSGRIYEQYF; DNA: TGTGCCAGCAGTCCTACTAGCGGGAGAATCTACGAGCAGTACTTC
J: TRBJ2-7; V: TRBV7-9; D: TRBD1; length: 14; size: once; CDR3: CATKDRESPWEQYF; DNA: TGTGCCACCAAGGACAGGGAAAGTCCGTGGGAGCAGTACTTC